What follows is one TCR beta chain and its context. The antigen remains unidentified. Researchers prepared the TCRbeta library using unique molecular identifiers, the study reports. MiXCR, applied by TCRdb to the PCR reads, yields one record per CDR3 protein. This table has 200,000 to 250,000 distinct CDR3 sequences, less than 9% appearing once. This record belongs to a study of T-cell reconstitution after alpha-beta-depleted transplantation in children. Whole-study findings and limits: One year post-transplant, T-cell counts and diversity were largely derived from T cells produced anew. Several hundred graft clones that had expanded were reportedly the source of alpha-beta T cells about two months after transplant.

The clonotype was recovered from a male patient between 10 and 17 years old who had a stem cell transplant for acute lymphoblastic leukemia, so the T cells may come from the graft donor. The sample here was PBMCs, mostly from graft donor cells, taken 180 days after TCRalphabeta/CD19-depleted stem cell transplant.

CDR3 sequence: CASSQGVPENIQYF. The CDR3 bases are TGTGCCAGCTCCCAGGGGGTCCCCGAAAACATTCAGTACTTC. This rearrangement joins TRBV3-1 to TRBJ2-4; 7 bases agree with TRBD1. The CDR3 runs to 14 residues. The J segment lost 5 bases and the V segment lost 8 bases, leaving 9 bases of the junction unmatched. CDR1 LGHDT and CDR2 YNNKEL come from the germline V gene (reference sequence).